Only a few counts were recorded for the clone carrying this T cell receptor beta chain. Antigen: not known. The use of a sample-barcoded 5' primer and a J-beta primer mix characterized a second PCR of roughly 6 to 11 cycles. There were at least 3 million CDR3-containing paired-end reads obtained from each sample. TCRdb fed the 5' RACE reads into MiXCR, producing one record per CDR3 protein. The sample lists some 1.5 million distinct CDR3 sequences; over 25% were seen once. This sample is drawn from a study of blood T cells in healthy people across ages. Study results and caveats: Higher diversity and more naive CD4+ cells were features of long-lived donors, compared to aged donors.

The sample, approximately 10 milliliters of peripheral blood, was drawn from each donor. Isolation per sample recovered at least 6.5 million PBMCs. Germline CDR1 and CDR2: WNHNN and SYGVQD (reference sequence). The CDR3 runs to 14 residues. With V trimmed by 5 bases and J by 4 bases, 7 bases remained unmatched. The clonotype comes from a woman aged 25 to 39 in good health. This chain connects TRBV10-1 to TRBJ2-7; 8 bases are a match to TRBD1. Sequences were obtained from blood. The chain's CDR3 is CASSKGQGRYEQYF. The CDR3 DNA reads TGCGCCAGCAGTAAAGGACAGGGTCGGTACGAGCAGTACTTC.